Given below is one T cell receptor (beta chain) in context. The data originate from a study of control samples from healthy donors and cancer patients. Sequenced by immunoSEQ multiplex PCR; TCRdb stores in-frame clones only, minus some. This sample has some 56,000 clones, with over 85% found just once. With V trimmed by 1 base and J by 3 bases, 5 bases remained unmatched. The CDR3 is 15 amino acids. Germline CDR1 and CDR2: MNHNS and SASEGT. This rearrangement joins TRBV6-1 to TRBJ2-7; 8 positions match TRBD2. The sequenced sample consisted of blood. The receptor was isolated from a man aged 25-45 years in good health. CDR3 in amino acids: CASSEGLAGYYEQYF. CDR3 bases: TGTGCCAGCAGTGAAGGGTTAGCGGGGTACTACGAGCAGTACTTC.